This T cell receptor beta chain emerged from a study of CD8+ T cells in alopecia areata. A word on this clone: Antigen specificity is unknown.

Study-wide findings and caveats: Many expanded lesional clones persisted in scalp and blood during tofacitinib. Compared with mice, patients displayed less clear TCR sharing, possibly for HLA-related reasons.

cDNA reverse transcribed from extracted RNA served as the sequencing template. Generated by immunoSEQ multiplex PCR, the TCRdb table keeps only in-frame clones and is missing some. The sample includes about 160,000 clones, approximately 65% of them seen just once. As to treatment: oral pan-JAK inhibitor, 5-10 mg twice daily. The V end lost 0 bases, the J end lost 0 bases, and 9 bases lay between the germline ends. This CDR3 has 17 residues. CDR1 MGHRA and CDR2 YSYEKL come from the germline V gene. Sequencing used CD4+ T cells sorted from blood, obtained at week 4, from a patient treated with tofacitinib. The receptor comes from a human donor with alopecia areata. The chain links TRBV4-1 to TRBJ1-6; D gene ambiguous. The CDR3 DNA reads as TGCGCCAGCAGCCAAGATCTATTAAGCTCCTATAATTCACCCCTCCACTTT. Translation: CASSQDLLSSYNSPLHF.